These 14 T cell receptor beta chains originate from one sample sequenced in a study of blood T cell repertoires in COVID-19. Measured with immunoSEQ multiplex PCR; TCRdb has only the in-frame clones, and not every one. The sample holds fewer than 120,000 clones, roughly four fifths seen once. Sequencing input: peripheral blood. Receptor source: a woman aged 55-75 years with acute or convalescent COVID-19.

The J gene is TRBJ1-5, the V gene TRBV6-5, with D perhaps matching TRBD1 (5 bases). Germline lookup yields CDR1 MNHEY and CDR2 SVGAGI. The CDR3 runs 15 residues. Trimming removed 0 bases from V and 6 bases from J, with 12 bases in between. For the CDR3, the DNA is TGTGCCAGCAGTTACTCCCAGGGCTATGGTCAGCCCCAGCATTTT. It translates to CASSYSQGYGQPQHF.

The J gene is TRBJ2-5, the V gene TRBV28; TRBD2 agrees at 9 bases. Germline CDR1 and CDR2: MDHEN and SYDVKM. The CDR3 is 16 amino acids. Germline trimming cut 5 bases from V and 2 bases from J; bases unmatched to any gene: 9. DNA for the CDR3: TGTGCCAGCAGTGGGCTGGCTAGCGGGGCTCAAGAGACCCAGTACTTC. Protein sequence: CASSGLASGAQETQYF.

V is TRBV7-9 and J is TRBJ2-7; 7 bases match TRBD1. CDR1 is SEHNR, CDR2 FQNEAQ, per germline (reference sequence). V shed 7 bases, J shed 0 bases, and the junction held 3 bases outside the gene matches. The CDR3 has 13 residues. CDR3 protein: CASNRDSSYEQYF. The CDR3 bases are TGTGCCAGCAACCGGGACAGCTCCTACGAGCAGTACTTC. Complete variable domain (other parts from reference TRBV7-9 and TRBJ2-7): DTGVSQNPRHKITKRGQNVTFRCDPISEHNRLYWYRQTLGQGPEFLTYFQNEAQLEKSRLLSDRFSAERPKGSFSTLEIQRTEQGDSAMYLCASNRDSSYEQYFGPGTRLTVT.

This chain uses TRBV6-2 or TRBV6-3 with TRBJ1-4; 7 nucleotides line up with TRBD1. The CDR3 is 15 residues long. The J segment lost 6 bases and the V segment lost 6 bases, leaving 10 bases of the junction unmatched. From germline, CDR1 is MNHEY and CDR2 SVGEGT. The CDR3 is CASSDTGVRDEKLFF. CDR3 coding DNA: TGTGCCAGCAGCGACACAGGGGTACGGGATGAAAAACTGTTTTTT.

V is TRBV11-2 and J is TRBJ2-1; 10 nucleotides line up with TRBD1. CDR1 is SGHAT, CDR2 FQNNGV, per germline. Losses at the gene ends were 5 bases for V and 10 bases for J; bases not matched to a gene: 17. The length of the CDR3 is 17 residues. This CDR3 is CASSTLHRDRGSGEQFF. The DNA of the CDR3 is TGTGCCAGCAGCACCCTACATCGGGACAGGGGTAGCGGGGAGCAGTTCTTC. Full variable domain (outside the CDR3, taken from reference TRBV11-2 and TRBJ2-1): EAGVAQSPRYKIIEKRQSVAFWCNPISGHATLYWYQQILGQGPKLLIQFQNNGVVDDSQLPKDRFSAERLKGVDSTLKIQPAKLEDSAVYLCASSTLHRDRGSGEQFFGPGTRLTVL.

The rearrangement joins TRBV4-3 to TRBJ2-6, with D hard to call. The CDR3 covers 15 residues. Looked up from germline, CDR1 is LGHNA and CDR2 is YSLEER. Between the trimmed V and J ends, which lost 1 base and 0 bases, there was a span of 4 bases. The CDR3 coding sequence is TGCGCCAGCAGCCAAGGTCTCTCTGGGGCCAACGTCCTGACTTTC. This codes for CASSQGLSGANVLTF.

This clone was counted a few times. This chain uses TRBV7-9 with TRBJ2-1, with 9 bases lining up with TRBD2. V trimming: 5 bases; J trimming: 8 bases; junction bases outside the gene matches: 4. The CDR3 spans 13 residues. Germline loops: CDR1 SEHNR, CDR2 FQNEAQ (reference sequence). CDR3: CASSPGTSHEQFF. In DNA form, the CDR3 reads TGTGCCAGCAGCCCTGGGACTAGCCATGAGCAGTTCTTC.

This chain connects TRBV4-2 to TRBJ1-4, with D tentatively TRBD1 (5 bases). V lost 4 bases to trimming and J lost 2 bases, with 14 bases between them. This CDR3 is built from 16 residues. CDR1 and CDR2 from the germline V gene are LGHNA and YNFKEQ. The CDR3 loop reads CASSPFRGVTNEKLFF. The CDR3 bases are TGTGCCAGCAGCCCCTTCCGGGGGGTCACTAATGAAAAACTGTTTTTT.

CDR3 in amino acids: CASGLGTETNYGYTF. The CDR3 DNA follows: TGTGCTAGTGGTTTAGGGACAGAGACTAACTATGGCTACACCTTC. V gene TRBV12-5 combines with J gene TRBJ1-2; TRBD1 matches at 7 bases. Germline lookup yields CDR1 LGHNT and CDR2 FRNRAP. With 3 bases clipped from V and 0 bases from J, the junction kept 4 bases outside the gene matches. The CDR3 is 15 residues long.

V and J are TRBV9 and TRBJ1-2, with 7 bases fitting TRBD1. Germline CDR1 SGDLS, CDR2 YYNGEE. The CDR3 length is 14 residues. The trim removed 4 bases at V and 6 bases at J, leaving 9 bases unmatched. The CDR3 loop is CASSTRGRLNGYTF. CDR3 DNA sequence: TGTGCCAGCAGCACAAGGGGGCGCCTGAATGGCTACACCTTC.

J is TRBJ2-1 and V is TRBV7-2; tentative D call: TRBD2 (6 bases). Trimming took off 4 bases at V and 1 base at J, with 8 bases between the two ends. Germline V lookup: CDR1 SGHTA, CDR2 FQGNSA. The CDR3 covers 14 residues. CDR3 in amino acids: CASSSLASYNEQFF. The CDR3 DNA follows: TGTGCCAGCAGCTCCCTAGCGTCCTACAATGAGCAGTTCTTC.

This chain uses TRBV3-1 (or the pseudogene TRBV3-2) with TRBJ2-3; possible D gene TRBD2, 5 bases. The CDR3 runs to 13 residues. V lost 8 bases to trimming and J lost 3 bases, with 12 bases between them. Germline V CDR1 and CDR2: LGHDT, YNNKEL (reference sequence). CDR3 DNA: TGTGCCAGCGGGAGTGCGGTAACAGATACGCAGTATTTT. Its translation is CASGSAVTDTQYF.

The chain combines TRBV2 with TRBJ2-2; weak D call: TRBD2 (6 bases). The CDR3 spans 14 residues. Deletions cut 7 bases from V and 7 bases from J, with 16 bases between. The germline V gene has CDR1 SNHLY and CDR2 FYNNEI. CDR3 DNA sequence: TGTGCCAGCACCACCGGGACTGTCGGCGGGGAGCTGTTTTTT. Translated: CASTTGTVGGELFF.

The chain has TRBV9 and TRBJ2-7, with TRBD2 matching 8 bases. The CDR3 sequence is 14 residues long. Germline CDR1 SGDLS, CDR2 YYNGEE. The J segment lost 4 bases and the V segment lost 4 bases, leaving 7 bases of the junction unmatched. DNA of the CDR3: TGTGCCAGCAGCCCCATCGGGGGGGCGTACGAGCAGTACTTC. Residues: CASSPIGGAYEQYF. The full variable domain, with the rest looked up from reference TRBV9 and TRBJ2-7, is DSGVTQTPKHLITATGQRVTLRCSPRSGDLSVYWYQQSLDQGLQFLIQYYNGEERAKGNILERFSAQQFPDLHSELNLSSLELGDSALYFCASSPIGGAYEQYFGPGTRLTVT.